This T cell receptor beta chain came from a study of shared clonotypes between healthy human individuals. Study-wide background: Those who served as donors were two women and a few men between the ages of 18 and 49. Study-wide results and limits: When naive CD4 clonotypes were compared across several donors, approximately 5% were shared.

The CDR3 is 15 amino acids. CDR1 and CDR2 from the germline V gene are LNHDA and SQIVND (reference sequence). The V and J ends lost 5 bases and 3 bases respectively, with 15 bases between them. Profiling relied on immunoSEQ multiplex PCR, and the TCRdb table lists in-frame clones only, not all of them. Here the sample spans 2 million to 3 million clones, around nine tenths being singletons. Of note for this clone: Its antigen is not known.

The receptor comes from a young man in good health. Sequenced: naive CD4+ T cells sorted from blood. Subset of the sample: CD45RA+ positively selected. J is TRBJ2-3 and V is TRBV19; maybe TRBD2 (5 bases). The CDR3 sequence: CASSLGPGGTDTQYF. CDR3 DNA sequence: TGTGCCAGTAGTCTCGGGCCAGGAGGAACAGATACGCAGTATTTT.